The clone carrying this TCR beta chain was recorded at least ten times. The antigen is not known. Researchers took RNA transcripts and amplified the TCR beta CDR3 regions from them. First-round RT-PCR with HTBI primers amplified the TCR CDR3 region. MiXCR, run by TCRdb on the multiplex PCR reads, gives a single entry per CDR3 protein. The data contain under 200,000 distinct CDR3 sequences, 9.4% of them singletons. This specimen belongs to a study of T cells in Graves' hyperthyroidism and ophthalmopathy. General observations from the study: Blood also carried most thyroid clonotypes expanded above 0.001.

The CDR3 contains 15 residues. Unmatched junction bases numbered 4, after V lost 2 bases and J lost 3 bases. Germline V CDR1 and CDR2: SGHTA, FQGTGA. The origin of this receptor is a woman aged 18-29 years with Graves' hyperthyroidism that later progressed to Graves' ophthalmopathy. The chain joins TRBV7-3 to TRBJ2-1; 7 nucleotides match TRBD2. Specimen: blood. The CDR3 bases are TGTGCCAGCAGCTTATCGGGGGGAATCTACAATGAGCAGTTCTTC. Amino acid sequence: CASSLSGGIYNEQFF.